The T cell receptor beta chain described here comes from a study of neurological immune-mediated disorders. This clonotype has a count of ten or more. Its antigen remains unknown. Findings and caveats of the study: Private repertoires in all groups were suggested by the finding that expanded clones across subjects shared no CDR3 amino acid sequences. The most TCR clonal expansion was seen in HTLV-1-associated myelopathy, whereas the least was seen in multiple sclerosis, below the level in healthy controls.

The authors produced cDNA by 5'RACE using 10-nucleotide random UMIs. TCRdb recomputed calls from the 5' RACE reads with MiXCR, one row per CDR3 protein. The data show about 53,000 distinct CDR3 sequences, over 15% seen once. There are 14 residues in the CDR3. Germline lookup yields CDR1 SGHVS and CDR2 FQNEAQ. The trim removed 4 bases at V and 8 bases at J, leaving 8 bases unmatched. The sequenced sample was PBMCs. This rearrangement joins TRBV7-8 to TRBJ2-1; 7 bases line up with TRBD2. This TCR was recovered from a man aged 55 to 70 in good health. This CDR3 is CASSSRGRGDEQFF. Written as DNA, the CDR3 is TGTGCCAGCAGCTCTCGGGGGAGGGGCGATGAGCAGTTCTTC.